Listed below are T cell receptor beta chains from one sample, sequenced in a study of cytomegalovirus exposure and HLA in healthy donors. Here immunoSEQ multiplex PCR was the method, and the copy in TCRdb shows in-frame clones only, minus some. The sample holds 95,000 to 150,000 clones, approximately 80% seen once. Input material: PBMCs. Receptor source: a human donor in good health. Both conserved end residues are part of each CDR3. Each record gives: V gene, D gene, clone size, J gene, CDR3 DNA, CDR3 protein. The D gene is left open where the match is weak. Expanded clones get a size class; other rows say once, few or many, or leave the size out.

TRBV5-6	NA	NA	TRBJ2-7	TGTGCCAGCAGCTTGGGGGCAGGGAACTACGAGCAGTACTTC	CASSLGAGNYEQYF
TRBV5-1	TRBD2	NA	TRBJ2-7	TGCGCCAGCAGCGTAGTAGCGGGAGCCCTCGAGCAGTACTTC	CASSVVAGALEQYF
TRBV5-1	NA	NA	TRBJ2-3	TGCGCCAGCAGCCCCCCAGCGGCCCCTAGCACAGATACGCAGTATTTT	CASSPPAAPSTDTQYF
TRBV19	NA	NA	TRBJ1-4	TGTGCCAGTACTTCCGGGACAACGGGATTTAATGAAAAACTGTTTTTT	CASTSGTTGFNEKLFF
TRBV7-2	TRBD2	NA	TRBJ2-2	TGTGCCAGCAGCTCCAGGACTAGCAGAACCGGGGAGCTGTTTTTT	CASSSRTSRTGELFF
TRBV28	TRBD1	NA	TRBJ2-4	TGTGCCAGCAGTTTAGACAGGGGAAACATTCAGTACTTC	CASSLDRGNIQYF
TRBV5-6	NA	NA	TRBJ2-6	TGTGCCAGCAGCCCAGGGACTTCTCTTCGCTCTGGGGCCAACGGCCTGACTTTC	CASSPGTSLRSGANGLTF
TRBV6-6	NA	NA	TRBJ1-1	TGTGCCAGCAGTTACTTAGGGGTAGGGGACACTGAAGCTTTCTTT	CASSYLGVGDTEAFF
TRBV19	TRBD1	once	TRBJ2-3	TGTGCCAGTAGTATTTGGGGCAGGGGGCGGGGAGTGGACACAGATACGCAGTATTTT	CASSIWGRGRGVDTDTQYF
TRBV5-1	TRBD2	NA	TRBJ2-7	TGCGCCAGCACCGCTTTAGCGGGGACCGAGGGGGAGCAGTACTTC	CASTALAGTEGEQYF